This TCR beta chain appears in the sequencing data of a study of blood T cell repertoires in COVID-19. Across the study: The United States, Italy and Spain supplied acute and convalescent COVID-19 samples. PBMCs, B-cell-depleted T cells, or T cells provided the cDNA or gDNA that made up the material.

In the original analysis: Counts of nucleated cells, estimated from reference gene primer amplification, were obtained. Method: immunoSEQ multiplex PCR; TCRdb's copy keeps in-frame clones and lacks some. Clone size and the V and J calls come from that table; the DNA yielded D and trimming. The sample records 35,000 to 50,000 clones, just under 70% being singletons. Per germline, CDR1 MNHEY and CDR2 SVGAGI. Trimming shortened V by 2 bases and J by 6 bases, and 14 bases separated the two germline ends. The CDR3 is 14 amino acids. The sequencing sample was made of peripheral blood. The chain joins TRBV6-5 to TRBJ2-7, with D tentatively TRBD2 (7 bases). The receptor comes from a man of 80 years or more with acute or convalescent COVID-19. Written as DNA, the CDR3 is TGTGCCAGCAGTTACGACTGGGGGGGCCGCGAGCAGTACTTC. Translated: CASSYDWGGREQYF.